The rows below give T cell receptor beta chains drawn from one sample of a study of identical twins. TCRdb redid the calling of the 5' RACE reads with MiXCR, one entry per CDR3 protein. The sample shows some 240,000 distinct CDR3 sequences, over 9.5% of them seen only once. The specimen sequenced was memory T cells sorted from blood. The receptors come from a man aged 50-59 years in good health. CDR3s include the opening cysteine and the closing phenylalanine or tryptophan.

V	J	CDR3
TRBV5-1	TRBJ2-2	CASSGDGTHAFF
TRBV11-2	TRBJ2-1	CASTSRDTAYNEQFF
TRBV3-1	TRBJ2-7	CASSRGRYYEQYF
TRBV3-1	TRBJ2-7	CASSQFSGSVNEQYF
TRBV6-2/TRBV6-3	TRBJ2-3	CASRDPPDTQYF
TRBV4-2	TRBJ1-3	CASSLTRDGGNTIYF
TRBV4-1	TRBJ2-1	CASSQGGGAYNEQFF
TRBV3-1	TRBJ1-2	CASSQFGGTTDGYTF
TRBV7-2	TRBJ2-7	CASSLFERRTYEQYF
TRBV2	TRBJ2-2	CASTRGAANTGELFF
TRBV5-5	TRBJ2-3	CASSFGGRTSGDTQYF
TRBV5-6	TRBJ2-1	CASSFGTGLFDEQFF
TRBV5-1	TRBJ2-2	CASSSWDGGPGELFF
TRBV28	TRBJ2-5	CASSPTGTKETQYF
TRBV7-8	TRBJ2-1	CASTLTSGGLDELSNEQFF
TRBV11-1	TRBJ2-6	CASSSPLDRGVRGANVLTF
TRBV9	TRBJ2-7	CASSERGVTYEQYF
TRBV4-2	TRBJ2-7	CASDTGMRGEQYF
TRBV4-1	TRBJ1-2	CASSQDITASYGYTF
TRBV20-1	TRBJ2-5	CSARGTAQETQYF
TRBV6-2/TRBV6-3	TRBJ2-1	CAIGGGALYNEQFF
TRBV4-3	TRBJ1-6	CASSQEFAGESYNSPLHF
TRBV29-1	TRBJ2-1	CSVQGTLHAQFF
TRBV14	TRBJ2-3	CASSQDWASPSTDTQYF
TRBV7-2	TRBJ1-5	CASRGQGDQPQHF
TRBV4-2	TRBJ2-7	CASSQEDSHEQYF
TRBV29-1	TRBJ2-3	CSVEVLLAGGLVTDTQYF
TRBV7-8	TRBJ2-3	CASSLEGGGAYTQYF
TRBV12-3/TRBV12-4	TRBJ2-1	CASSLMQRGGAEQFF
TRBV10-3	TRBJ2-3	CAIATRGSTDTQYF
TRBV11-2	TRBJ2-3	CASSWNIDTQYF
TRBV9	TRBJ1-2	CASSVTTGGSYGYTF
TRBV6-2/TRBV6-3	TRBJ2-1	CASIKRGVSYNEQFF
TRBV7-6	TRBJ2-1	CASSLGTGSNEQFF
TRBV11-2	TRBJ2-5	CASSSGRPPQETQYF
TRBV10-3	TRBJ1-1	CAIKQGLFTEAFF
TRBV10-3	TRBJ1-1	CAISAGRLNTEAFF
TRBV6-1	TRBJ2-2	CASSPGRDTGELFF
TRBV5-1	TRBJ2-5	CASSPQGPTSIQYF
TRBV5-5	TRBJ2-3	CASSLGTWAGGRRQYF
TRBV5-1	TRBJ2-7	CASSLDRGKQYF
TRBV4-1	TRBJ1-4	CASSRDRANEKLFF
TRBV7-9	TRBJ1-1	CASSLETGSAEAFF
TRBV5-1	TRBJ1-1	CASSLRAPNTEAFF
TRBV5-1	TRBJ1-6	CASSLEGTATSPLHF
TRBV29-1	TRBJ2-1	CSVEDQVYNEQFF
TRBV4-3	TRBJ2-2	CASSPLERGENTGELFF